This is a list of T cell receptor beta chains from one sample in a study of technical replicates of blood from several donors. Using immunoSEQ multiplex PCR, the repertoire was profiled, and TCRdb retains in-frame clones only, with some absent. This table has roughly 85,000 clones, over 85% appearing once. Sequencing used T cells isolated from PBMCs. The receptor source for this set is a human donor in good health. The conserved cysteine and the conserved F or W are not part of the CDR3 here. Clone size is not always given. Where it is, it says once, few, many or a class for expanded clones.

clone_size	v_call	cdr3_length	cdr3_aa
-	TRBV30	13	AWYGPGLETGTIY
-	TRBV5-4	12	ASSLVVASNEQF
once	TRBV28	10	ASSSDRYEQY
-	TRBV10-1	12	ASSGGGGSGEQF
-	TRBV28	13	ASSPIGGSSGELF
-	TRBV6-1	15	ASSEAVGGSSYNEQF
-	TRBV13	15	ASSLRSGSSSYNEQF
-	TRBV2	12	ASSATPSTDTQY
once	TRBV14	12	ASSRPGTLNGYT
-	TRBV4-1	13	ASSQEQATTYEQY
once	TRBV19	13	ASSVTGGTGNTIY
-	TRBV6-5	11	ASSLGVRDTQY
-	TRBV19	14	ASSLMNKISGNTIY
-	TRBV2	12	ASSVGTAVYEQY
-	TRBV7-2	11	ASSPEESQPQH
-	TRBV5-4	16	ASTFTITGFQGPYEQY
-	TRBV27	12	ASSLSSGGFEQF
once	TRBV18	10	ASSPSGDGYT
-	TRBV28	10	ASSPRGAEAF
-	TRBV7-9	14	ASSSAERTGKETQY
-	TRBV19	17	ASSILPFSGSELGGELF
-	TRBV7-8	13	ASSWAQGERETQY
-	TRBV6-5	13	ASSYSGQKQETQY
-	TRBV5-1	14	ASSLRSVTGRYEQY
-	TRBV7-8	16	ASSLLVAGGPPSDEQY
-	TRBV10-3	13	AITEGVSESGELF
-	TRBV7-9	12	ASRTGFEKDTQY
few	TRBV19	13	ASSILSSGGTEAF
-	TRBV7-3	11	ASSATGGTEAF
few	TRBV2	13	ASSGGGANGDTQY
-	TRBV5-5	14	ASSLTGTGNSYEQY
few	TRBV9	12	AASQGVSTGELF
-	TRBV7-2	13	ASSLDGTGQNIQY
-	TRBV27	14	ASSLSGTGGYNEQF
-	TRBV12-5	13	ASGLTTSGTNEQF
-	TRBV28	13	AKTQQGSANEKLF
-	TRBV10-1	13	ASSEQTGSSYGYT
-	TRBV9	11	ASSLTGYNEQF
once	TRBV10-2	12	ASRRTGNPGEQY
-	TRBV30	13	AWDGQGASQETQY
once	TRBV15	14	ATSRGGTIFQETQY
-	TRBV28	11	ASSYRGQETQY
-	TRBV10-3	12	AVQEGSVSYEQY
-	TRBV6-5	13	ASSLAGVNTGELF
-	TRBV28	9	ASSDALEQY
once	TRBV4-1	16	ASSQGPPGLAAQETQY
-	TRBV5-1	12	ASSVTGGSYEQY
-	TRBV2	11	ASGSGVRQPQH
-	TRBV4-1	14	ASSQVSGSGANVLT
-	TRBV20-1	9	SARSYGELF
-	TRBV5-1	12	ASSLLTGKDGYT
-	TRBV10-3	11	ATRNADSDSAF
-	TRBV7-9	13	ASSFDRTNTGELF
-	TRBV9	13	ASSLGTGANYGYT
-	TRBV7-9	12	ASSQQDSGNTIY
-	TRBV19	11	ASSSALAGGKF
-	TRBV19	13	ASKFRRESLTEAF
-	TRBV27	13	ASSAAGWSGDTQY
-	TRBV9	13	ASSGGGTVYNEQF
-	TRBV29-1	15	SVPSLPSGQGYVELF